The 29 T cell receptor beta chains in this list originate from one sample, sequenced in a study of T cell changes during pregnancy in multiple sclerosis. This table comes from immunoSEQ multiplex PCR, and its TCRdb copy is limited to in-frame clones, with some not included. The table has fewer than 70,000 clones, about 90% seen once; the top ten hold less than 3%. Sample: peripheral blood, taken in the second trimester of pregnancy. The receptors shown here come from a female donor in good health, enrolled as a control in a pregnancy study.

The rearrangement uses TRBV9 and TRBJ2-7; 8 bases agree with TRBD2. This CDR3 spans 14 amino acids. V trimming: 10 bases; J trimming: 3 bases; junction bases outside the gene matches: 12. CDR1 SGDLS and CDR2 YYNGEE come from the germline V gene. CDR3 coding DNA: TGTGCCTCCCTATCCAGGAGCGGGAGCTACGAGCAGTACTTC. Translating gives CASLSRSGSYEQYF.

The chain carries TRBV30 and TRBJ1-4, with TRBD1 matching 7 bases. CDR1 GTSNPN and CDR2 SVGIG come from the germline V gene (reference sequence). After removal of 3 bases from V and 8 bases from J, the junction contained 6 bases not matched to a gene. The CDR3 is made up of 13 amino acids. The CDR3 sequence: CAWSRGAREKLFF. CDR3 coding DNA: TGTGCCTGGAGCAGGGGGGCGAGGGAAAAACTGTTTTTT.

In nucleotides, the CDR3 is TGTGCCAGCAGCTTACAAACATTCAGGCCCACAGATACGCAGTATTTT. Protein sequence: CASSLQTFRPTDTQYF. This sequence joins TRBV11-2 and TRBJ2-3; no reliable D call. This CDR3 is built from 16 residues. Germline values: CDR1 SGHAT, CDR2 FQNNGV. Trimming took off 2 bases at V and 2 bases at J, with 14 bases between the two ends.

This clone has a handful of counts. The chain's CDR3 is CASKISGLASAGELFF. The CDR3 DNA reads TGCGCCAGCAAAATTTCGGGACTAGCTTCTGCCGGGGAGCTGTTTTTT. The genes are TRBV5-1 and TRBJ2-2, with 9 bases aligning to TRBD2. This CDR3 region has 16 residues. V shed 6 bases, J shed 6 bases, and the junction held 12 bases outside the gene matches. Germline lookup yields CDR1 SGHRS and CDR2 YFSETQ.

The chain couples TRBV18 to TRBJ2-1, with TRBD1 identical over 10 bases. Germline CDR1 KGHSH, CDR2 LQKENI. This CDR3 spans 16 amino acids. V shed 0 bases and J 9 bases; nucleotides not matched to a gene: 8. CDR3 sequence (DNA): TGTGCCAGCTCACCACCGTGGGACAGGGGTGACGGTGAGCAGTTCTTC. Translation gives CASSPPWDRGDGEQFF.

The chain employs TRBV6-5 and TRBJ2-7; 7 bases are a match to TRBD1. Germline V gives CDR1 MNHEY, CDR2 SVGAGI. The CDR3 sequence is 14 residues long. J gave up 0 bases and V 5 bases, and 4 bases lay outside the gene matches. In DNA form, the CDR3 reads TGTGCCAGCAGTCGACAGGGTAGCTCCTACGAGCAGTACTTC. As protein: CASSRQGSSYEQYF.

This chain connects TRBV19 to TRBJ1-4, with 7 bases identical to TRBD1. Germline V lookup: CDR1 LNHDA, CDR2 SQIVND (reference sequence). J was trimmed by 7 bases and V by 8 bases; bases with no gene match: 10. The CDR3 consists of 14 residues. The CDR3 spells CASRKEGGSEKLFF. The DNA for the CDR3 is TGTGCCAGTCGGAAAGAAGGGGGCTCTGAAAAACTGTTTTTT.

The V gene is TRBV7-9, the J gene TRBJ2-1; 13 nucleotides align to TRBD2. V trimming: 2 bases; J trimming: 3 bases; junction bases outside the gene matches: 7. This CDR3 is 18 amino acids long. CDR1 is SEHNR, CDR2 FQNEAQ, per germline (reference sequence). Here the CDR3 reads CASSLLGLAGANYNEQFF. In nucleotides, the CDR3 is TGTGCCAGCAGCTTACTTGGACTAGCGGGGGCGAACTACAATGAGCAGTTCTTC.

The chain employs TRBV27 and TRBJ2-7; 12 positions match TRBD2. The CDR3 has 17 residues. Per germline, CDR1 MNHEY and CDR2 SMNVEV (reference sequence). V lost 4 bases to trimming and J lost 4 bases; unmatched junction nucleotides: 11. DNA for the CDR3: TGTGCCAGCAGTTCTTACTTCCAGGGGACTAGCGGGTACGAGCAGTACTTC. Protein sequence: CASSSYFQGTSGYEQYF.

V gene TRBV7-9 combines with J gene TRBJ2-1; TRBD2 agrees at 7 bases. The CDR3 runs 16 residues. The V segment lost 5 bases and the J segment 5 bases; nucleotides outside the gene matches: 12. Germline values: CDR1 SEHNR, CDR2 FQNEAQ (reference sequence). CDR3 sequence: CASSLKWTSAHNEQFF. The CDR3 bases are TGTGCCAGCAGCCTGAAATGGACTAGTGCACACAATGAGCAGTTCTTC.

The chain has TRBV6-6 and TRBJ2-1, with TRBD2 matching over 7 bases. The germline V gene has CDR1 MNHNY and CDR2 SVGAGI (reference sequence). The junction had 18 bases not matched to a gene; V was cut back by 10 bases and J by 15 bases. The CDR3 covers 13 residues. CDR3 residues: CATQSGTIPVRFF. The CDR3, as DNA: TGTGCCACACAATCCGGGACTATACCGGTCCGGTTCTTC.

This clone was seen a single time. This chain uses TRBV27 with TRBJ2-7; 8 bases match TRBD2. The CDR3 is 13 amino acids. V dropped 2 bases and J dropped 7; count of bases not matched to a gene: 4. The germline CDR1 and CDR2 sequences are MNHEY and SMNVEV (reference sequence). DNA of the CDR3: TGTGCCAGCAGTTTACCGGGGACTAGAGAGCAGTACTTC. It yields the protein CASSLPGTREQYF.

The CDR3 sequence is CASSFKTEQFF. In DNA form, the CDR3 reads TGTGCCAGCAGCTTTAAGACAGAGCAGTTCTTC. The chain combines TRBV5-6 with TRBJ2-1, with D uncertain. Germline lookup yields CDR1 SGHDT and CDR2 YYEEEE. This CDR3 contains 11 residues. The germline V and J ends were trimmed by 2 bases and 10 bases, with 7 bases remaining between them. The full variable domain, with the rest looked up from reference TRBV5-6 and TRBJ2-1, is DAGVTQSPTHLIKTRGQQVTLRCSPKSGHDTVSWYQQALGQGPQFIFQYYEEEERQRGNFPDRFSGHQFPNYSSELNVNALLLGDSALYLCASSFKTEQFFGPGTRLTVL.

The V call is TRBV2, the J call TRBJ1-5, with D tentatively TRBD1 (5 bases). Trimming took off 7 bases at V and 3 bases at J, with 16 bases between the two ends. The germline V gene encodes CDR1 SNHLY and CDR2 FYNNEI. This CDR3 region has 15 residues. The CDR3 nucleotides are TGTGCCAGCAACACGCAGGGTTCCAACAATCAGCCCCAGCATTTT. This gives the protein CASNTQGSNNQPQHF.

The V call is TRBV6-5, the J call TRBJ2-1; 8 nucleotides agree with TRBD1. V dropped 6 bases and J dropped 5; count of bases not matched to a gene: 9. This CDR3 region has 15 residues. Per germline, CDR1 MNHEY and CDR2 SVGAGI. The CDR3 DNA sequence: TGTGCCAGCAGGCACCGGGACAGGAGAAACAATGAGCAGTTCTTC. The encoded protein is CASRHRDRRNNEQFF.

The chain carries TRBV6-4 and TRBJ1-5; tentative D call: TRBD1 (6 bases). Between the trimmed V and J ends, which lost 3 bases and 2 bases, there was a span of 14 bases. The CDR3 spans 16 residues. Per germline, CDR1 MRHNA and CDR2 SNTAGT. Here the CDR3 reads CASSDLDSRGNQPQHF. CDR3 nucleotides: TGTGCCAGCAGTGATCTGGACAGTCGGGGCAATCAGCCCCAGCATTTT.

This chain joins TRBV10-3 and TRBJ2-3; D is possibly TRBD1 (6 bases). The ends were cut back, 4 bases at V and 3 bases at J, with 11 bases in the middle. The germline V gene encodes CDR1 ENHRY and CDR2 SYGVKD. The CDR3 loop spans 14 amino acids. CDR3 DNA: TGTGCCATCAGTGTTGTGGGGGCTACAGATACGCAGTATTTT. Translation gives CAISVVGATDTQYF.

The count of this clone is one. V gene TRBV14 combines with J gene TRBJ2-5; 11 nucleotides match TRBD1. The CDR3 contains 15 residues. The V gene end was trimmed by 2 bases and the J gene end by 7 bases; junction bases not matched to a gene: 6. CDR1 and CDR2 (germline): SGHDN, FVKESK. The CDR3: CASSQTDRGPSTQYF. DNA for the CDR3: TGTGCCAGCAGCCAAACGGACAGGGGGCCGTCGACCCAGTACTTC. The full variable domain, completed using reference TRBV14 and TRBJ2-5, is EAGVTQFPSHSVIEKGQTVTLRCDPISGHDNLYWYRRVMGKEIKFLLHFVKESKQDESGMPNNRFLAERTGGTYSTLKVQPAELEDSGVYFCASSQTDRGPSTQYFGPGTRLLVL.

V is TRBV5-4 and J is TRBJ2-3, with 10 bases matching TRBD2. The CDR3 loop spans 15 amino acids. After removal of 5 bases from V and 1 base from J, the junction contained 4 bases not matched to a gene. Germline values: CDR1 SGHNT, CDR2 YYREEE (reference sequence). The CDR3 loop reads CASSRAGGGTDTQYF. As DNA, the CDR3 is TGTGCCAGCAGTCGAGCGGGAGGGGGCACAGATACGCAGTATTTT.

The rearrangement uses TRBV6-5 and TRBJ1-4; D may be TRBD1 (6 bases). CDR3 length equals 16 residues. CDR1 and CDR2 (germline): MNHEY, SVGAGI. V lost 4 bases and J lost 4, with 16 bases in between. For the CDR3, the DNA is TGTGCCAGCAGTTCAGCTTTGGACAGTCTTAATGAAAAACTGTTTTTT. This translates into CASSSALDSLNEKLFF.

V usage is TRBV20-1 and J usage is TRBJ1-2; D gene uncertain. Germline-derived CDR1 and CDR2 are DFQATT and SNEGSKA (reference sequence). This CDR3 is 11 amino acids long. Trimming removed 3 bases at V and 5 bases at J, with 7 bases between. The CDR3 loop reads CSASTSYGYTF. CDR3 bases: TGCAGTGCTAGTACTAGTTATGGCTACACCTTC.

The chain combines TRBV5-1 with TRBJ1-2, with D perhaps TRBD1 (5 bases). The length of the CDR3 is 14 residues. Trimming took 4 bases from V and 5 from J, leaving 15 bases between them. From germline, CDR1 is SGHRS and CDR2 YFSETQ. This CDR3 is CASSPLGDSYGYTF. CDR3 DNA: TGCGCCAGCAGCCCTCTAGGGGATTCGTATGGCTACACCTTC.

The V gene is TRBV7-9, the J gene TRBJ1-5; D is uncertain. Germline V gene lookup returns CDR1 SEHNR and CDR2 FQNEAQ (reference sequence). V lost 5 bases, J lost 0 bases, and 14 bases lay in between. The length of the CDR3 is 16 residues. For the CDR3, the DNA is TGTGCCAGCAGCACCGGACTAGGAAGTAGCAATCAGCCCCAGCATTTT. Translation: CASSTGLGSSNQPQHF. The full variable domain, completed using reference TRBV7-9 and TRBJ1-5, is DTGVSQNPRHKITKRGQNVTFRCDPISEHNRLYWYRQTLGQGPEFLTYFQNEAQLEKSRLLSDRFSAERPKGSFSTLEIQRTEQGDSAMYLCASSTGLGSSNQPQHFGDGTRLSIL.

The chain joins TRBV27 to TRBJ2-3; 12 nucleotides match TRBD2. CDR3 size: 16 residues. V shed 6 bases, J shed 1 base, and the junction held 5 bases outside the gene matches. Germline V gives CDR1 MNHEY, CDR2 SMNVEV (reference sequence). The CDR3 bases are TGTGCCAGCAGGATGGGACTAGCGGGTGGCACAGATACGCAGTATTTT. It translates to CASRMGLAGGTDTQYF.

This rearrangement joins TRBV6-4 to TRBJ2-1; D remains unclear. Germline values: CDR1 MRHNA, CDR2 SNTAGT. The V end was cut by 8 bases, the J end by 6 bases, with 8 bases between. This CDR3 contains 11 residues. As DNA, the CDR3 is TGTGCCAGCGCGGCCGGCAATGAGCAGTTCTTC. Amino acid sequence: CASAAGNEQFF.

This clone has only one observation. The genes are TRBV7-8 and TRBJ2-1; the match to TRBD1 covers 12 bases. CDR3 length: 13 residues. Per germline, CDR1 SGHVS and CDR2 FQNEAQ. After removal of 6 bases from V and 7 bases from J, the junction contained 1 base not matched to a gene. The CDR3 nucleotides are TGTGCCAGCAGGGGACAGGGGGCAAATGAGCAGTTCTTC. Its translation: CASRGQGANEQFF.

J is TRBJ1-2 and V is TRBV7-2, with D tentatively TRBD1 (6 bases). Germline-derived CDR1 and CDR2 are SGHTA and FQGNSA. With 5 bases removed from V and 7 bases from J, the gap between germline ends came to 20 bases. The length of the CDR3 is 15 residues. The CDR3 loop reads CASSTPEVGAGGYTF. The CDR3 DNA follows: TGTGCCAGCAGCACACCGGAGGTGGGGGCCGGTGGCTACACCTTC. The full variable domain, in which reference TRBV7-2 and TRBJ1-2 provide the parts outside the CDR3, is GAGVSQSPSNKVTEKGKDVELRCDPISGHTALYWYRQSLGQGLEFLIYFQGNSAPDKSGLPSDRFSAERTGGSVSTLTIQRTQQEDSAVYLCASSTPEVGAGGYTFGSGTRLTVV.

This rearrangement joins TRBV30 to TRBJ1-4; perhaps TRBD1 as D (5 bases). The V gene lost 4 bases and the J gene lost 5 bases, with 14 bases spanning the gap. Germline lookup yields CDR1 GTSNPN and CDR2 SVGIG (reference sequence). The CDR3 length is 14 residues. CDR3 bases: TGTGCCTGGAATTTGGGGCTGGGGAATGAAAAACTGTTTTTT. Translated: CAWNLGLGNEKLFF.

J is TRBJ2-3 and V is TRBV5-1, with 7 bases lining up with TRBD1. CDR3 length: 11 amino acids. Germline V CDR1 and CDR2: SGHRS, YFSETQ. The ends lost 0 bases at V and 14 bases at J; junction bases unmatched: 3. The CDR3 protein is CASSLEGARYF. CDR3 nucleotide sequence: TGCGCCAGCAGCTTGGAGGGGGCGCGGTATTTT. Full variable domain (missing parts from reference TRBV5-1 and TRBJ2-3): KAGVTQTPRYLIKTRGQQVTLSCSPISGHRSVSWYQQTPGQGLQFLFEYFSETQRNKGNFPGRFSGRQFSNSRSEMNVSTLELGDSALYLCASSLEGARYFGPGTRLTVL.